The 27 T cell receptor beta chains listed next were all sequenced from one sample in a study of beta chain features in type 1 diabetes. The investigators reverse transcribed all of the isolated RNA, so they sequenced expressed TCRB transcripts. Sequencing was performed with immunoSEQ multiplex PCR; in TCRdb, only in-frame clones are kept and a portion is missing. The sample lists 300,000 to 400,000 clones; 7.5% to 9% were seen once. The material sequenced was central memory CD4+ T cells from blood. The receptors stem from a woman aged 18-29 years in good health.

This clone has more than one count but fewer than ten. This chain links TRBV15 with TRBJ2-1; D remains unclear. The CDR3 loop spans 13 amino acids. V gave up 1 base and J gave up 6 bases, with 7 bases separating them. CDR1 and CDR2 from the germline V gene are LNHNV and YYDKDF (reference sequence). The CDR3 sequence: CATSRGSSNEQFF. CDR3 nucleotides: TGTGCCACCAGCAGAGGAAGTAGCAATGAGCAGTTCTTC.

J is TRBJ2-7 and V is TRBV7-2; TRBD1 matches at 11 bases. J gave up 6 bases and V 5 bases, and 6 bases lay outside the gene matches. The CDR3 is 14 amino acids. CDR1 SGHTA and CDR2 FQGNSA come from the germline V gene. CDR3 sequence reads: CASSEWGQGGEQYF. The DNA of the CDR3 is TGTGCCAGCAGCGAGTGGGGACAGGGGGGCGAGCAGTACTTC.

This chain uses TRBV11-2 with TRBJ2-2; D ambiguous. The germline V gene encodes CDR1 SGHAT and CDR2 FQNNGV. The CDR3 spans 16 residues. Trimming took off 0 bases at V and 1 base at J, with 9 bases between the two ends. This chain's CDR3 is CASSLDLLGNTGELFF. The CDR3 nucleotides are TGTGCCAGCAGCTTAGATCTGTTAGGGAACACCGGGGAGCTGTTTTTT. The complete variable domain, with remaining parts taken from reference TRBV11-2 and TRBJ2-2, reads EAGVAQSPRYKIIEKRQSVAFWCNPISGHATLYWYQQILGQGPKLLIQFQNNGVVDDSQLPKDRFSAERLKGVDSTLKIQPAKLEDSAVYLCASSLDLLGNTGELFFGEGSRLTVL.

The chain combines TRBV15 with TRBJ2-7; TRBD2 matches 13 bases. Germline CDR1 and CDR2: LNHNV and YYDKDF (reference sequence). V dropped 8 bases and J dropped 6; count of bases not matched to a gene: 10. The CDR3 has 15 residues. The CDR3 bases are TGTGCCACCTCAATGCCGGGACTAGCGGGACTCGAGCAGTACTTC. It yields the protein CATSMPGLAGLEQYF.

This clone was observed a few times. The chain is built from TRBV6-6 and TRBJ1-5; a weak D match, TRBD1 (5 bases). Per the germline V gene, CDR1 is MNHNY and CDR2 is SVGAGI (reference sequence). V was pared by 2 bases and J by 3 bases, with 11 bases between. This CDR3 is 15 amino acids long. The CDR3 loop reads CASSYRDRSNQPQHF. The CDR3 DNA is TGTGCCAGCAGTTACAGAGACAGATCCAATCAGCCCCAGCATTTT.

The chain uses TRBV12-5 and TRBJ2-5; 8 bases agree with TRBD1. The CDR3 length is 17 residues. CDR1 and CDR2 (germline): LGHNT, FRNRAP. V was pared by 3 bases and J by 4 bases, with 13 bases of the junction left unmatched. CDR3 sequence: CASGFGQGAGLGETQYF. The CDR3 DNA reads as TGTGCTAGTGGTTTCGGACAGGGCGCGGGATTGGGAGAGACCCAGTACTTC.

The sample holds a few counts of this clone. The chain links TRBV9 to TRBJ1-4; D unclear. The CDR3 spans 17 residues. V lost 0 bases and J 0 bases, leaving 12 bases between the germline ends. CDR1 is SGDLS, CDR2 YYNGEE, per germline. CDR3 in amino acids: CASSVGVRATTNEKLFF. The CDR3 DNA is TGTGCCAGCAGCGTAGGAGTCCGAGCCACAACTAATGAAAAACTGTTTTTT.

The chain has TRBV25-1 and TRBJ2-3; D is uncertain. Germline-derived CDR1 and CDR2 are MGHDK and SYGVNS. The V gene lost 5 bases and the J gene lost 5 bases, with 14 bases spanning the gap. This CDR3 has 14 amino acids. CDR3 bases: TGTGCCAGCAGTCAATCGGGTCGAGGAGATACGCAGTATTTT. This translates into CASSQSGRGDTQYF.

This chain connects TRBV7-2 to TRBJ1-4; TRBD1 is a possible D gene (5 bases). The V gene's germline CDR1 is SGHTA and CDR2 FQGNSA. This CDR3 has 15 amino acids. The V end lost 1 base, the J end lost 8 bases, and 14 bases lay between the germline ends. CDR3 nucleotides: TGTGCCAGCAGCTTAGGGCGGACCGGGGACGAAAAACTGTTTTTT. Translation: CASSLGRTGDEKLFF.

This clone has a handful of counts. The rearrangement links TRBV27 to TRBJ1-2; 10 bases map to TRBD1. Per germline, CDR1 MNHEY and CDR2 SMNVEV (reference sequence). This CDR3 region has 15 residues. V trimming: 5 bases; J trimming: 5 bases; junction bases outside the gene matches: 8. CDR3 in DNA: TGTGCCAGCAGTATCGGGACAGGGGTTGTTTATGGCTACACCTTC. It codes for CASSIGTGVVYGYTF.

The CDR3 nucleotides are TGTGCCAGCAGTTCCAAACCGGGGTCTAACTATGGCTACACCTTC. This encodes CASSSKPGSNYGYTF. The chain joins TRBV9 to TRBJ1-2; D unclear. Per germline, CDR1 SGDLS and CDR2 YYNGEE. The CDR3 is 15 amino acids. Between the trimmed V and J ends, which lost 5 bases and 0 bases, there was a span of 14 bases.

This clone has more than one count but fewer than ten. The chain is built from TRBV10-3 and TRBJ2-3, with TRBD2 matching 12 bases. V lost 4 bases and J lost 4; bases outside the gene matches: 3. The CDR3 is made up of 15 amino acids. Germline CDR1 is ENHRY and CDR2 is SYGVKD. In DNA form, the CDR3 reads TGTGCCATCAGTGGGGCTAGCGGGAGGGCAGATACGCAGTATTTT. Its translation is CAISGASGRADTQYF.

In its sample, this clone was seen a few times. The sample contains more than one DNA sequence encoding this CDR3. The chain couples TRBV18 to TRBJ2-7; no clear D gene. Germline V gene lookup returns CDR1 KGHSH and CDR2 LQKENI. The CDR3 is made up of 11 amino acids. Trimming removed 3 bases at V and 4 bases at J, with 4 bases between. The CDR3 sequence is CASSPLYEQYF. The CDR3 coding sequence is TGTGCCAGCTCACCCCTATACGAGCAGTACTTC.

J is TRBJ2-2 and V is TRBV11-1; D unresolved. Germline values: CDR1 SGHAT, CDR2 FQDESV (reference sequence). V was clipped by 0 bases and J by 2 bases, with 10 bases between them. The CDR3 totals 16 residues. The CDR3 region is CASSLARSRNTGELFF. For the CDR3, the DNA is TGTGCCAGCAGCTTAGCGAGATCCCGAAACACCGGGGAGCTGTTTTTT.

Of note for this clone: Since a much larger clone is just one base distant, this may be a read error. The rearrangement links TRBV5-6 to TRBJ2-7; D is unresolved. This CDR3 spans 11 amino acids. CDR1 SGHDT and CDR2 YYEEEE come from the germline V gene. V dropped 3 bases and J dropped 0 bases, with 1 base sitting between them. The chain's CDR3 is CASSYSYEQYF. The CDR3 DNA follows: TGTGCCAGCAGCTACTCCTACGAGCAGTACTTC.

The table lists this clone with many counts. The V and J genes are TRBV25-1 and TRBJ2-1; D is ambiguous. Germline V gives CDR1 MGHDK, CDR2 SYGVNS. The CDR3 spans 11 residues. Between the trimmed V and J ends, which lost 2 bases and 5 bases, there was a span of 1 base. The CDR3 DNA reads as TGTGCCAGCAGTGAAGACAATGAGCAGTTCTTC. It codes for CASSEDNEQFF.

This chain joins TRBV14 and TRBJ2-2, with a possible D match to TRBD1 (5 bases). Germline V gene sequence: CDR1 SGHDN, CDR2 FVKESK. Trimming took 4 bases from V and 4 from J, leaving 10 bases between them. This CDR3 is built from 14 residues. The CDR3 is CASSRSRGTGELFF. CDR3 DNA sequence: TGTGCCAGCAGCCGGAGTAGGGGCACCGGGGAGCTGTTTTTT.

This clone was picked up a small number of times. This may stem from a read error, because a much larger clone lies one nucleotide away. This chain joins TRBV6-5 and TRBJ2-6; D remains unclear. There are 13 residues in the CDR3. Germline CDR1 is MNHEY and CDR2 is SVGAGI. The germline V and J ends were trimmed by 6 bases and 0 bases, with 3 bases remaining between them. This CDR3 reads CASSLSGANVLTF. Here the CDR3 DNA reads TGTGCCAGCAGCCTCTCTGGGGCCAACGTCCTGACTTTC.

This chain joins TRBV2 and TRBJ2-7; 9 bases fit TRBD1. The CDR3 runs 16 residues. After removal of 4 bases from V and 4 bases from J, the junction contained 11 bases not matched to a gene. CDR1 is SNHLY and CDR2 is FYNNEI in the germline V gene. The CDR3 region is CASSGLRGQGSYEQYF. The CDR3 DNA is TGTGCCAGCAGTGGGCTGAGAGGACAGGGGTCTTACGAGCAGTACTTC.

The chain is built from TRBV19 and TRBJ2-3; TRBD1 agrees at 7 bases. Germline CDR1 reads LNHDA; CDR2 reads SQIVND (reference sequence). CDR3 length: 14 residues. V shed 4 bases, J shed 4 bases, and the junction held 5 bases outside the gene matches. The CDR3 DNA reads TGTGCCAGTAGTAACTACGGGACAGCAGATACGCAGTATTTT. Translation: CASSNYGTADTQYF. Together with reference TRBV19 and TRBJ2-3, the CDR3 gives the full variable domain: DGGITQSPKYLFRKEGQNVTLSCEQNLNHDAMYWYRQDPGQGLRLIYYSQIVNDFQKGDIAEGYSVSREKKESFPLTVTSAQKNPTAFYLCASSNYGTADTQYFGPGTRLTVL.

V is TRBV5-4 and J is TRBJ1-1; no definite D call. This CDR3 has 14 amino acids. The germline V and J ends were trimmed by 1 base and 2 bases, with 9 bases remaining between them. From germline, CDR1 is SGHNT and CDR2 YYREEE (reference sequence). The CDR3 sequence: CASSLQYTNTEAFF. The CDR3 DNA is TGTGCCAGCAGCTTGCAGTACACCAACACTGAAGCTTTCTTT.

This chain links TRBV7-3 with TRBJ2-3; possibly TRBD1 for D (6 bases). Looked up from germline, CDR1 is SGHTA and CDR2 is FQGTGA. Trimming left V 5 bases short and J 5 bases short, with 11 bases between. The CDR3 covers 13 residues. CDR3: CASSPQGRDTQYF. For the CDR3, the DNA is TGTGCCAGCAGCCCACAGGGAAGAGATACGCAGTATTTT.

This clone was counted only a few times. One end of the junction fails to match germline, which may point to a read error. The genes are TRBV10-3 and TRBJ1-1; D uncertain. CDR1 is ENHRY, CDR2 SYGVKD, per germline. The CDR3 is 11 amino acids. For the CDR3, the DNA is TGTGCCACCAGTCCCAACACTGAAGCTTTCTTT. It yields the protein CATSPNTEAFF.

This clone was recorded once. The CDR3 nucleotides read TGCGCCAGCAGCCTCGGACCGGGACAGGGCCTTGGCTACACCTTC. It translates to CASSLGPGQGLGYTF. This sequence joins TRBV4-1 and TRBJ1-2, with TRBD1 matching 9 bases. This CDR3 contains 15 residues. The junction had 10 bases not matched to a gene; V was cut back by 4 bases and J by 7 bases. Germline CDR1 and CDR2: MGHRA and YSYEKL.

The chain recombines TRBV5-4 with TRBJ2-4, with D possibly TRBD2 on 5 matching bases. Trimming pared 0 bases from V and 9 bases from J, leaving 10 bases between. CDR3 length: 13 amino acids. Germline V gene data show CDR1 as SGHNT and CDR2 as YYREEE (reference sequence). CDR3 coding DNA: TGTGCCAGCAGCTTGGGGAGGCTTCGCATTCAGTACTTC. This codes for CASSLGRLRIQYF.

This chain uses TRBV7-6 with TRBJ2-7, with 8 bases that match TRBD2. The CDR3 has 15 residues. Germline V gene lookup returns CDR1 SGHVS and CDR2 FNYEAQ. The J segment lost 6 bases and the V segment lost 5 bases, leaving 12 bases of the junction unmatched. Written as DNA, the CDR3 is TGTGCCAGCAGCCCGGGAGGGAGTAGGGGTGGCGAGCAGTACTTC. This translates into CASSPGGSRGGEQYF.

This clone has at least ten counts. The V gene is TRBV11-2, the J gene TRBJ2-1; D is possibly TRBD1 (5 bases). The CDR3 runs to 13 residues. The germline V gene has CDR1 SGHAT and CDR2 FQNNGV. V was trimmed by 2 bases and J by 7 bases, leaving 9 bases between them. The CDR3 nucleotides read TGTGCCAGCAGCTTACTTGACAGTAATGAGCAGTTCTTC. Amino acids: CASSLLDSNEQFF.